This note documents a single T cell receptor (beta chain) sequence. In the authors' workflow: Counts of nucleated cells, estimated from reference gene primer amplification, were obtained. The repertoire was sequenced with immunoSEQ multiplex PCR; TCRdb's copy has only in-frame clones and lacks some. V, J and clone size reflect that table, while D and trimming were determined from the DNA. The sample holds tens of thousands of clones; 85% are singletons and the top ten take about 14%. This entry belongs to a study of blood T cell repertoires in COVID-19. Turning to the study itself: Collection of acute and convalescent COVID-19 samples took place in the United States, Italy and Spain. PBMCs, B-cell-depleted T cells, or T cells provided the cDNA or gDNA that made up the material.

Trimming pared 3 bases from V and 3 bases from J, leaving 9 bases between. CDR1 is LNHDA, CDR2 SQIVND, per germline (reference sequence). There are 14 residues in the CDR3. Sequenced material: peripheral blood. This TCR was sampled from a human donor with acute or convalescent COVID-19. The donor label of this sample is uncertain. The genes are TRBV19 and TRBJ1-5, with D possibly being TRBD1 (5 bases). The CDR3 spells CASSITGYNQPQHF. In DNA form, the CDR3 reads TGTGCCAGTAGTATTACAGGCTACAATCAGCCCCAGCATTTT.